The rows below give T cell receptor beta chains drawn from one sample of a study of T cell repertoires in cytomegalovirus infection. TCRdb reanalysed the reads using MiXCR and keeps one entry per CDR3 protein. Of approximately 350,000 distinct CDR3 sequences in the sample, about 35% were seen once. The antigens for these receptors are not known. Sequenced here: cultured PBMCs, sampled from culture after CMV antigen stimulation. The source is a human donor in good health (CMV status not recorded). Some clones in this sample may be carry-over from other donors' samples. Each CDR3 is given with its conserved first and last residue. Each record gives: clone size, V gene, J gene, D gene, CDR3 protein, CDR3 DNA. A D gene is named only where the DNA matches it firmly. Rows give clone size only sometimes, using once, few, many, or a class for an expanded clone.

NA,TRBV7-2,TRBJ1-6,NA,CASSLAPGPRNSPLHF,TGTGCCAGCAGCTTAGCGCCTGGCCCCCGGAATTCACCCCTCCACTTT
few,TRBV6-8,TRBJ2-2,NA,CASSYSLGGRRTGELFF,TGTGCCAGCAGTTACTCATTGGGAGGACGACGCACCGGGGAGCTGTTTTTT
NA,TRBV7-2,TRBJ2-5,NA,CASSLVLAYETQYF,TGTGCCAGCAGCTTAGTCCTAGCGTACGAGACCCAGTACTTC
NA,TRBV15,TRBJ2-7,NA,CATSRGGNAYEQYF,TGTGCCACCAGCAGAGGCGGGAATGCCTACGAGCAGTACTTC
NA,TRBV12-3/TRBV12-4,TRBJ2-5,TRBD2,CASMAGGETQYF,TGTGCCAGCATGGCGGGAGGAGAGACCCAGTACTTC
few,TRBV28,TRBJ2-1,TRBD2,CASSPGEGLSNEQFF,TGTGCCAGCAGCCCCGGGGAGGGACTGAGCAATGAGCAGTTCTTC
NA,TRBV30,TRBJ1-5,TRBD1,CAWGGTGRNQPQHF,TGTGCCTGGGGCGGGACAGGGAGGAATCAGCCCCAGCATTTT
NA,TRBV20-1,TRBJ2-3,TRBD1,CSAEDRGLSTDTQYF,TGCAGTGCGGAGGACAGGGGCCTTAGCACAGATACGCAGTATTTT
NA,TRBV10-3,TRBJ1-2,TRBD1,CAISLGQVNYGNTF,TGTGCCATCAGCCTAGGACAGGTTAACTATGGCAACACCTTC
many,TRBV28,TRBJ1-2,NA,CASTPPEGVHGYTF,TGTGCCAGCACTCCCCCGGAAGGGGTCCATGGCTACACCTTC
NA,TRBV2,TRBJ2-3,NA,CARNSPNTDTQYF,TGTGCCAGAAATTCACCTAATACAGATACGCAGTATTTT
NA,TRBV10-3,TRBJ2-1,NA,CAISAQGVRNEQFF,TGTGCCATCAGTGCTCAGGGTGTGAGGAATGAGCAGTTCTTC
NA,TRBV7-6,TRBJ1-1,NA,CASSPRQPNTEAFF,TGTGCCAGCAGCCCCCGACAGCCGAACACTGAAGCTTTCTTT
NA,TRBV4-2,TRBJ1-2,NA,CASSQDRGYTF,TGTGCCAGCAGCCAAGATCGAGGCTACACCTTC
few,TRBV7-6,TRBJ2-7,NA,CASGRADEQYF,TGTGCCAGCGGCAGGGCAGACGAGCAGTACTTC
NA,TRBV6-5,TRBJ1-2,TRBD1,CASSEYITGGNYGYTF,TGTGCCAGCAGTGAATATATAACAGGGGGTAACTATGGCTACACCTTC
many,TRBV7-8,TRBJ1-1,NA,CASSLAFHGSTNTEAFF,TGTGCCAGCAGCTTAGCGTTTCACGGATCAACGAACACTGAAGCTTTCTTT
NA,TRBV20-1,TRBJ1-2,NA,CSASRRGAGGYTF,TGCAGTGCTAGTCGTAGGGGGGCTGGAGGCTACACCTTC
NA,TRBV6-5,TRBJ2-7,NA,CASSPLGAYEQYF,TGTGCCAGCAGTCCCCTGGGGGCCTACGAGCAGTACTTC
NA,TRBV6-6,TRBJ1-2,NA,CASSDGTAGYYGYTF,TGTGCCAGCAGTGACGGGACGGCCGGATATTATGGCTACACCTTC
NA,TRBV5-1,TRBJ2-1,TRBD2,CASSLVGRGDEQFF,TGCGCCAGCAGCTTGGTTGGGAGGGGCGATGAGCAGTTCTTC
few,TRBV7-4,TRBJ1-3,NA,CASSGSGSDTIYF,TGTGCCAGCAGCGGATCCGGGAGTGACACCATATATTTT
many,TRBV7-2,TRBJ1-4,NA,CASSRVPPRLFF,TGTGCCAGCAGCCGGGTCCCACCCCGACTGTTTTTT
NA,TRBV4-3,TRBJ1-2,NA,CASSQEGRGGYGYTF,TGCGCCAGCAGCCAAGAAGGAAGGGGCGGCTATGGCTACACCTTC
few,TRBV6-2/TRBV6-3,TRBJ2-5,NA,CASSPPAVRETQYF,TGTGCCAGCAGCCCCCCGGCGGTCCGGGAGACCCAGTACTTC
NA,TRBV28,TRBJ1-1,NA,CASSLGGWTEAFF,TGTGCCAGCAGTTTGGGGGGATGGACTGAAGCTTTCTTT
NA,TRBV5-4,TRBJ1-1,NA,CASSLPGRGTEAFF,TGTGCCAGCAGCCTCCCAGGGAGGGGGACTGAAGCTTTCTTT
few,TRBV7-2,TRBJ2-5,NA,CASSFNGGQETQYF,TGTGCCAGCAGCTTTAACGGGGGACAAGAGACCCAGTACTTC
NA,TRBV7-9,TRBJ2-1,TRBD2,CASSLSGTSGQIHNEQFF,TGTGCCAGCAGCCTCTCCGGGACTAGCGGGCAGATTCACAATGAGCAGTTCTTC
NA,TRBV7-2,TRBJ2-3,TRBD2,CASSTIAGGFTDTQYF,TGTGCCAGCAGCACAATAGCGGGAGGGTTCACAGATACGCAGTATTTT
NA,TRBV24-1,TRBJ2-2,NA,CATRGTGEWTGELFF,TGTGCCACCAGGGGGACGGGGGAGTGGACCGGGGAGCTGTTTTTT
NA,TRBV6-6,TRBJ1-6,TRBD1,CASSDRGLHNSPLHF,TGTGCCAGCAGTGACAGGGGACTTCATAATTCACCCCTCCACTTT
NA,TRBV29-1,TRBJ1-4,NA,CSVVGQPTNDKLFF,TGCAGCGTCGTTGGACAGCCGACTAATGATAAACTGTTTTTT
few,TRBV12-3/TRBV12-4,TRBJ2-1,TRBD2,CASRVAGVRNEQFF,TGTGCCAGCAGAGTAGCGGGAGTCAGGAATGAGCAGTTCTTC
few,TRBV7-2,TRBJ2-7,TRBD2,CASSSPGLGNYEQYF,TGTGCCAGCAGCTCTCCGGGACTAGGAAACTACGAGCAGTACTTC
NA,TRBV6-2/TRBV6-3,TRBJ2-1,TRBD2,CASSHWTSGALGQFF,TGTGCCAGCAGTCACTGGACTAGCGGGGCACTCGGGCAGTTCTTC
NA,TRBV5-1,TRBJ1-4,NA,CASSLGPGNEKLFF,TGCGCCAGCAGCTTGGGACCGGGGAATGAAAAACTGTTTTTT
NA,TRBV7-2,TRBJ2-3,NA,CASSWGAVADTQYF,TGTGCCAGCAGCTGGGGAGCGGTGGCAGATACGCAGTATTTT
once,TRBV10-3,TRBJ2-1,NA,CAISETGRVGGEQFF,TGTGCCATCAGTGAAACGGGCAGGGTAGGAGGGGAGCAGTTCTTC
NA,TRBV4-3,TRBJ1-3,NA,CASSQVLSVISGNTIYF,TGCGCCAGCAGCCAAGTCCTCTCGGTTATCTCTGGAAACACCATATATTTT
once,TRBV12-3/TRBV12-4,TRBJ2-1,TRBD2,CASRPPLAVSYNEQFF,TGTGCCAGCAGACCCCCTCTAGCGGTGTCCTACAATGAGCAGTTCTTC
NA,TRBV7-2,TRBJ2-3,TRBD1,CASSPQGITDTQYF,TGTGCCAGCAGCCCACAGGGGATCACAGATACGCAGTATTTT
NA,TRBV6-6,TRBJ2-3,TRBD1,CASSTTGGGTDTQYF,TGTGCCAGCAGTACAACAGGGGGCGGCACAGATACGCAGTATTTT
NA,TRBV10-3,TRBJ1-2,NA,CAISESQGFQGYTF,TGTGCCATCAGTGAGAGTCAAGGGTTTCAAGGCTACACCTTC
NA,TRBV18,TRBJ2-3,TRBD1,CASSPRGDRVSDTQYF,TGTGCCAGCTCACCACGCGGTGACAGGGTTTCAGATACGCAGTATTTT
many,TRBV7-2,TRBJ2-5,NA,CASSPPGQKETQYF,TGTGCCAGCAGCCCACCGGGGCAGAAAGAGACCCAGTACTTC
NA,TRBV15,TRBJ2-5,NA,CATSREGLRRETQYF,TGTGCCACCAGCAGAGAAGGACTACGGAGAGAGACCCAGTACTTC
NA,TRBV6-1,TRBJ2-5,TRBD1,CASAGGFRQETQYF,TGTGCCAGCGCAGGGGGCTTTCGCCAAGAGACCCAGTACTTC
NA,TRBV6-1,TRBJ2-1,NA,CASSSSSDQDLAYNEQFF,TGTGCCAGCAGTAGCTCGTCGGATCAGGACCTAGCCTACAATGAGCAGTTCTTC
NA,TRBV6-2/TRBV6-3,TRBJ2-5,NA,CASRPSASEVETQYF,TGTGCCAGCAGACCCAGCGCTAGCGAGGTAGAGACCCAGTACTTC